These 18 T cell receptor beta chains originate from one sample sequenced in a study of pediatric ulcerative colitis. TCRdb keeps only in-frame clones here, not all; method: immunoSEQ multiplex PCR. The table records approximately 17,000 clones, roughly three quarters of them present only once. One to two pinch biopsies were taken from the rectum during colonoscopy. The material sequenced was gut tissue. The receptors come from a boy younger than 18 who was a control in a study of pediatric ulcerative colitis.

The J gene is TRBJ2-7, the V gene TRBV4-2; 11 bases map to TRBD2. There are 15 residues in the CDR3. After removal of 1 base from V and 2 bases from J, the junction contained 1 base not matched to a gene. The germline V gene encodes CDR1 LGHNA and CDR2 YNFKEQ. This CDR3 reads CASSQGLAGPYEQYF. The DNA for the CDR3 is TGTGCCAGCAGCCAAGGACTAGCGGGACCCTACGAGCAGTACTTC.

V gene TRBV25-1 combines with J gene TRBJ2-3; D perhaps matches TRBD1 (5 bases). CDR1 and CDR2 (germline): MGHDK, SYGVNS. The V end was cut by 4 bases, the J end by 1 base, with 6 bases between. This CDR3 is 13 amino acids long. The CDR3 here is CASSGRGTDTQYF. DNA of the CDR3: TGTGCCAGCAGTGGCAGGGGCACAGATACGCAGTATTTT.

This clone was seen a handful of times. The V call is TRBV2, the J call TRBJ1-2; TRBD1 matches 7 bases. The V segment lost 2 bases and the J segment 8 bases; nucleotides outside the gene matches: 5. Germline CDR1 is SNHLY and CDR2 is FYNNEI. The CDR3 runs to 13 residues. This CDR3 reads CASSELTGQGYTF. The CDR3 DNA follows: TGTGCCAGCAGTGAACTGACAGGGCAAGGCTACACCTTC.

The chain links TRBV6-5 to TRBJ1-3; D remains ambiguous. The CDR3 is 11 residues long. The germline V gene has CDR1 MNHEY and CDR2 SVGAGI. Trimming shortened V by 4 bases and J by 4 bases, and 2 bases separated the two germline ends. CDR3 nucleotide sequence: TGTGCCAGCAGTTTAGGAAACACCATATATTTT. Translating gives CASSLGNTIYF.

The chain carries TRBV5-6 and TRBJ2-7, with 8 bases aligning to TRBD2. Germline trimming cut 4 bases from V and 5 bases from J; bases unmatched to any gene: 17. The CDR3 extends over 17 amino acids. Germline V gene lookup returns CDR1 SGHDT and CDR2 YYEEEE. The CDR3 is CASSTGLERGGINEQYF. The CDR3, as DNA: TGTGCCAGCAGCACGGGACTAGAACGGGGGGGCATCAACGAGCAGTACTTC. Full variable domain (remainder filled in from reference TRBV5-6 and TRBJ2-7): DAGVTQSPTHLIKTRGQQVTLRCSPKSGHDTVSWYQQALGQGPQFIFQYYEEEERQRGNFPDRFSGHQFPNYSSELNVNALLLGDSALYLCASSTGLERGGINEQYFGPGTRLTVT.

This rearrangement joins TRBV9 to TRBJ2-7, with 11 bases lining up with TRBD2. V shed 0 bases and J 7 bases; nucleotides not matched to a gene: 6. The germline V gene has CDR1 SGDLS and CDR2 YYNGEE. The length of the CDR3 is 15 residues. The CDR3 coding sequence is TGTGCCAGCAGCGTAGCTAGCGGGGGGACGGGGGAGCAGTACTTC. This encodes CASSVASGGTGEQYF. The full variable domain, its missing parts supplied by reference TRBV9 and TRBJ2-7, is DSGVTQTPKHLITATGQRVTLRCSPRSGDLSVYWYQQSLDQGLQFLIQYYNGEERAKGNILERFSAQQFPDLHSELNLSSLELGDSALYFCASSVASGGTGEQYFGPGTRLTVT.

The V and J genes are TRBV28 and TRBJ2-6; no clear D gene. Germline-derived CDR1 and CDR2 are MDHEN and SYDVKM. Between the trimmed V and J ends, which lost 7 bases and 0 bases, there was a span of 10 bases. The CDR3 runs 15 residues. The CDR3 DNA sequence: TGTGCCAGCAAGGGCGGCCACTCTGGGGCCAACGTCCTGACTTTC. Translated, it gives CASKGGHSGANVLTF.

This chain uses TRBV7-9 with TRBJ2-2; 11 bases line up with TRBD1. J was trimmed by 3 bases and V by 7 bases; bases with no gene match: 4. This CDR3 has 15 amino acids. CDR1 is SEHNR, CDR2 FQNEAQ, per germline (reference sequence). The CDR3 DNA reads TGTGCCAGCACCCCGGGACAGGGGGACACCGGGGAGCTGTTTTTT. Amino acids: CASTPGQGDTGELFF.

This chain links TRBV18 with TRBJ2-2, with TRBD1 identical over 8 bases. Germline CDR1 KGHSH, CDR2 LQKENI. The CDR3 loop spans 16 amino acids. V was clipped by 3 bases and J by 4 bases; unmatched bases: 7. The CDR3 loop reads CASSPLEQGGTGELFF. The CDR3 bases are TGTGCCAGCTCACCGCTTGAACAGGGGGGCACCGGGGAGCTGTTTTTT.

The chain combines TRBV2 with TRBJ1-1; D is possibly TRBD1 (6 bases). Germline CDR1 and CDR2: SNHLY and FYNNEI. CDR3 length equals 14 residues. V lost 5 bases, J lost 3 bases, and 13 bases lay in between. The CDR3 DNA reads TGTGCCAGCAGTCCCCGCAGGGGTTACACTGAAGCTTTCTTT. This sequence encodes CASSPRRGYTEAFF. Drawing the rest from reference TRBV2 and TRBJ1-1, the complete variable domain is EPEVTQTPSHQVTQMGQEVILRCVPISNHLYFYWYRQILGQKVEFLVSFYNNEISEKSEIFDDQFSVERPDGSNFTLKIRSTKLEDSAMYFCASSPRRGYTEAFFGQGTRLTVV.

The genes are TRBV9 and TRBJ2-5, with 7 positions matching TRBD2. With V trimmed by 5 bases and J by 2 bases, 3 bases remained unmatched. The CDR3 covers 13 residues. Germline-derived CDR1 and CDR2 are SGDLS and YYNGEE. The CDR3 spells CASSGTTQETQYF. CDR3 bases: TGTGCCAGCAGTGGGACTACACAAGAGACCCAGTACTTC.

The chain combines TRBV2 with TRBJ2-2; the match to TRBD2 covers 10 bases. V lost 9 bases, J lost 5 bases, and 12 bases stayed unmatched. CDR1 is SNHLY, CDR2 FYNNEI, per germline. There are 16 residues in the CDR3. The CDR3 DNA reads TGTGCCAGTGGGCCGGGACTAGCGCAGTTTACCGGGGAGCTGTTTTTT. Protein: CASGPGLAQFTGELFF. The whole variable domain, filled in from reference TRBV2 and TRBJ2-2, reads EPEVTQTPSHQVTQMGQEVILRCVPISNHLYFYWYRQILGQKVEFLVSFYNNEISEKSEIFDDQFSVERPDGSNFTLKIRSTKLEDSAMYFCASGPGLAQFTGELFFGEGSRLTVL.

V and J are TRBV23-1 and TRBJ2-3; the match to TRBD2 covers 10 bases. TRBV23-1 is an open reading frame whose function is uncertain. V lost 1 base to trimming and J lost 1 base; unmatched junction nucleotides: 5. CDR3 size: 17 residues. The CDR3 DNA follows: TGCGCCAGCAGTCAATACCCCAGCGGGAGGGGCACAGATACGCAGTATTTT. It encodes CASSQYPSGRGTDTQYF.

This clone was counted between two and nine times. Additional DNA sequences in this sample encode the identical CDR3. The gene calls are TRBV18 and TRBJ2-5; weak D call: TRBD2 (6 bases). With 3 bases removed from V and 4 bases from J, the gap between germline ends came to 9 bases. Looked up from germline, CDR1 is KGHSH and CDR2 is LQKENI. The CDR3 has 13 residues. The CDR3 DNA is TGTGCCAGCTCACCGGGAGGAGGAGAGACCCAGTACTTC. It is translated as CASSPGGGETQYF.

The V gene is TRBV10-1, the J gene TRBJ2-7; 10 nucleotides align to TRBD2. CDR3 size: 17 residues. Germline-derived CDR1 and CDR2 are WNHNN and SYGVQD (reference sequence). Trimming removed 7 bases from V and 0 bases from J; junction bases left unmatched: 12. For the CDR3, the DNA is TGCGCCAGCAAACCCGGGACTAGCGTCCAACTCTCCTACGAGCAGTACTTC. Protein sequence: CASKPGTSVQLSYEQYF.

This rearrangement joins TRBV28 to TRBJ1-2; 7 nucleotides match TRBD1. Germline V gives CDR1 MDHEN, CDR2 SYDVKM. The CDR3 contains 14 residues. With 3 bases clipped from V and 4 bases from J, the junction kept 5 bases outside the gene matches. In DNA form, the CDR3 reads TGTGCCAGCAGTTTTCTACAGGGGTCCTATGGCTACACCTTC. Translation: CASSFLQGSYGYTF.

This chain uses TRBV7-6 with TRBJ2-7; possibly TRBD2 for D (5 bases). The germline V and J ends were trimmed by 1 base and 6 bases, with 10 bases remaining between them. The V gene's germline CDR1 is SGHVS and CDR2 FNYEAQ. The CDR3 runs 13 residues. DNA for the CDR3: TGTGCCAGCAGCTTAGGAGGGTACACCGAGCAGTACTTC. Translation: CASSLGGYTEQYF.

This clone was counted once. The rearrangement uses TRBV7-3 and TRBJ1-2; no reliable D call. Trimming removed 2 bases from V and 6 bases from J, with 7 bases in between. Germline V CDR1 and CDR2: SGHTA, FQGTGA. This CDR3 is built from 12 residues. DNA of the CDR3: TGTGCCAGCAGCTTAGACGTCGATGGCTACACCTTC. Amino acids: CASSLDVDGYTF.